This TCR beta chain is drawn from a study of identical twins. Study observations and caveats: Whereas memory repertoires showed no such difference, abundant cord blood beta clonotypes carried fewer insertions.

Germline assignment: CDR1 SGHTA and CDR2 FQGNSA. V dropped 1 base and J dropped 11; count of bases not matched to a gene: 10. The CDR3 is 14 residues long. For this clonotype: Its target is unknown.

TCRdb processed the 5' RACE reads anew with MiXCR; each CDR3 protein has one entry. The table includes roughly 230,000 distinct CDR3 sequences, about 8% detected once. These data were also filed under a second study, of yellow fever vaccine responses in identical twins. That study reports: Twins' vaccine T cell response reportedly gave the appearance of partial convergence and partial personalization.

This chain links TRBV7-2 with TRBJ1-1; TRBD1 agrees at 7 bases. The receptor was derived from a woman aged 18-35 years in good health. The sample taken for sequencing was CD8+ T cells sorted from blood. CDR3 in amino acids: CASSLGEQGWEAFF. CDR3 sequence (DNA): TGTGCCAGCAGCTTAGGGGAACAGGGGTGGGAGGCTTTCTTT.